A selection of T cell receptor beta chains follows, all from one sample in a study of blood T cell repertoires in COVID-19. Here immunoSEQ multiplex PCR was the method, and the copy in TCRdb shows in-frame clones only, minus some. This sample has under 80,000 clones; 85% to 90% occur once, and the top ten carry approximately 15%. Sequencing was done on a sample of peripheral blood. The source is a man between 65 and 85 years old with active or convalescent COVID-19. CDR3s include the opening cysteine and the closing phenylalanine or tryptophan. The order of the fields is CDR3 length, V gene, clone size, D gene, J gene, CDR3 protein, CDR3 DNA. D genes are given only for firm matches. The size field is filled for only some rows; it gives once, few, many or a size class.

len: 18; v_gene: TRBV28; abundance: .; d_gene: TRBD1; j_gene: TRBJ2-7; CDR3aa: CASGITGAKKFSGHEQYF; CDR3nt: TGTGCCAGCGGAATAACAGGGGCTAAAAAATTCTCGGGCCACGAGCAGTACTTC
len: 16; v_gene: TRBV27; abundance: .; d_gene: TRBD1; j_gene: TRBJ1-1; CDR3aa: CASSWDRVWMNTEAFF; CDR3nt: TGTGCCAGCAGTTGGGACAGGGTTTGGATGAACACTGAAGCTTTCTTT
len: 16; v_gene: TRBV28; abundance: once; d_gene: .; j_gene: TRBJ1-1; CDR3aa: CASSLSRTGIVPEAFF; CDR3nt: TGTGCCAGCAGTTTATCAAGGACGGGGATTGTACCTGAAGCTTTCTTT
len: 14; v_gene: TRBV5-4; abundance: once; d_gene: TRBD1; j_gene: TRBJ1-2; CDR3aa: CASSLRQGNYGYTF; CDR3nt: TGTGCCAGCAGCTTAAGACAGGGGAACTATGGCTACACCTTC
len: 14; v_gene: TRBV28; abundance: .; d_gene: .; j_gene: TRBJ1-2; CDR3aa: CASSFGAGSYGYTF; CDR3nt: TGTGCCAGCAGTTTTGGGGCAGGAAGCTATGGCTACACCTTC
len: 17; v_gene: TRBV11-3; abundance: once; d_gene: TRBD2; j_gene: TRBJ2-1; CDR3aa: CASSLGQGSGSGLEQFF; CDR3nt: TGTGCCAGCAGCTTAGGGCAAGGCAGCGGGAGCGGGTTGGAGCAGTTCTTC
len: 13; v_gene: TRBV7-9; abundance: .; d_gene: .; j_gene: TRBJ2-5; CDR3aa: CASSLQDKETQYF; CDR3nt: TGTGCCAGCAGCTTACAGGATAAAGAGACCCAGTACTTC
len: 13; v_gene: TRBV18; abundance: .; d_gene: .; j_gene: TRBJ1-2; CDR3aa: CASSPQGDEGYTF; CDR3nt: TGTGCCAGCTCACCACAGGGGGATGAAGGCTACACCTTC
len: 15; v_gene: TRBV9; abundance: .; d_gene: .; j_gene: TRBJ2-1; CDR3aa: CASSRGGGLVGEQFF; CDR3nt: TGTGCCAGCAGCAGGGGAGGGGGGCTAGTTGGTGAGCAGTTCTTC
len: 15; v_gene: TRBV30; abundance: .; d_gene: .; j_gene: TRBJ1-5; CDR3aa: CAWSVLGQGNQPQHF; CDR3nt: TGTGCCTGGAGTGTACTGGGACAAGGAAATCAGCCCCAGCATTTT
len: 15; v_gene: TRBV19; abundance: .; d_gene: TRBD1; j_gene: TRBJ1-2; CDR3aa: CASSISPRQGNGYTF; CDR3nt: TGTGCCAGTAGTATATCCCCACGACAGGGGAATGGCTACACCTTC
len: 15; v_gene: TRBV19; abundance: .; d_gene: .; j_gene: TRBJ1-5; CDR3aa: CASRISRGASQPQHF; CDR3nt: TGTGCCAGTAGAATAAGTAGGGGCGCTTCTCAGCCCCAGCATTTT
len: 15; v_gene: TRBV5-1; abundance: .; d_gene: .; j_gene: TRBJ1-3; CDR3aa: CASSLAPDSGNTIYF; CDR3nt: TGCGCCAGCAGCTTGGCCCCAGACTCTGGAAACACCATATATTTT
len: 13; v_gene: TRBV27; abundance: .; d_gene: .; j_gene: TRBJ2-7; CDR3aa: CASSLTVTYEQYF; CDR3nt: TGTGCCAGCAGTTTGACAGTAACCTACGAGCAGTACTTC
len: 13; v_gene: TRBV12-3/TRBV12-4; abundance: .; d_gene: TRBD1; j_gene: TRBJ1-1; CDR3aa: CASRDRRYAEAFF; CDR3nt: TGTGCCAGCAGGGACAGGAGGTATGCTGAAGCTTTCTTT
len: 16; v_gene: TRBV10-3; abundance: .; d_gene: TRBD2; j_gene: TRBJ2-7; CDR3aa: CAIRYSGRRGPYEQYF; CDR3nt: TGTGCCATCAGATATAGCGGGAGAAGGGGCCCCTACGAGCAGTACTTC
len: 12; v_gene: TRBV15; abundance: .; d_gene: .; j_gene: TRBJ1-2; CDR3aa: CATSMGLEGYTF; CDR3nt: TGTGCCACCAGCATGGGGCTGGAGGGCTACACCTTC
len: 13; v_gene: TRBV27; abundance: .; d_gene: TRBD1; j_gene: TRBJ2-7; CDR3aa: CASGRQGAYEQYF; CDR3nt: TGTGCCAGTGGAAGACAGGGAGCCTACGAGCAGTACTTC
len: 14; v_gene: TRBV7-9; abundance: .; d_gene: .; j_gene: TRBJ1-2; CDR3aa: CASSLDLTSYGYTF; CDR3nt: TGTGCCAGCAGCTTAGACTTGACTTCCTATGGCTACACCTTC
len: 14; v_gene: TRBV3-1/TRBV3-2; abundance: .; d_gene: .; j_gene: TRBJ1-2; CDR3aa: CASSLTVANYGYTF; CDR3nt: TGTGCCAGCAGTCTAACAGTAGCTAACTATGGCTACACCTTC
len: 16; v_gene: TRBV5-4; abundance: .; d_gene: TRBD1; j_gene: TRBJ2-3; CDR3aa: CASSPGGTGTPTTKYF; CDR3nt: TGTGCCAGCAGCCCTGGGGGGACAGGGACACCTACTACAAAGTATTTT
len: 14; v_gene: TRBV4-2; abundance: .; d_gene: .; j_gene: TRBJ1-2; CDR3aa: CASSQGAANYGYTF; CDR3nt: TGTGCCAGCAGCCAAGGGGCCGCTAACTATGGCTACACCTTC
len: 16; v_gene: TRBV7-8; abundance: .; d_gene: TRBD1; j_gene: TRBJ2-5; CDR3aa: CASSREGAAGQGTQYF; CDR3nt: TGTGCCAGCAGCCGAGAGGGTGCGGCGGGACAGGGGACCCAGTACTTC
len: 12; v_gene: TRBV10-3; abundance: .; d_gene: .; j_gene: TRBJ1-1; CDR3aa: CAITSGGAEAFF; CDR3nt: TGTGCCATCACTAGCGGCGGGGCTGAAGCTTTCTTT
len: 12; v_gene: TRBV29-1; abundance: .; d_gene: TRBD1; j_gene: TRBJ2-7; CDR3aa: CSVTDRVDEQYF; CDR3nt: TGCAGCGTCACTGACAGGGTGGACGAGCAGTACTTC
len: 13; v_gene: TRBV29-1; abundance: once; d_gene: TRBD1; j_gene: TRBJ1-2; CDR3aa: CSVGQGGGYGYTF; CDR3nt: TGCAGCGTTGGCCAGGGGGGTGGATATGGCTACACCTTC
len: 14; v_gene: TRBV5-4; abundance: .; d_gene: TRBD2; j_gene: TRBJ2-3; CDR3aa: CASSKLAGADTQYF; CDR3nt: TGTGCCAGCAGCAAACTAGCGGGAGCAGATACGCAGTATTTT
len: 15; v_gene: TRBV5-4; abundance: .; d_gene: TRBD1; j_gene: TRBJ2-2; CDR3aa: CASSPTGANTGELFF; CDR3nt: TGTGCCAGCAGCCCGACAGGGGCGAACACCGGGGAGCTGTTTTTT
len: 19; v_gene: TRBV18; abundance: .; d_gene: TRBD2; j_gene: TRBJ2-5; CDR3aa: CASSPTSGRDNPRDRTQYF; CDR3nt: TGTGCCAGCTCACCTACTAGCGGGAGGGATAACCCAAGAGACCGGACCCAGTACTTC
len: 15; v_gene: TRBV18; abundance: .; d_gene: .; j_gene: TRBJ2-7; CDR3aa: CASSPSGGWNYEQYF; CDR3nt: TGTGCCAGCTCACCAAGTGGCGGGTGGAACTACGAGCAGTACTTC
len: 14; v_gene: TRBV7-2; abundance: .; d_gene: .; j_gene: TRBJ1-1; CDR3aa: CASSVQGRGTEAFF; CDR3nt: TGTGCCAGCAGCGTACAGGGCAGGGGCACTGAAGCTTTCTTT